The clone carrying this T cell receptor beta chain was detected a few times. No antigen is known for it. Every isolated RNA sample was fully reverse transcribed, so sequencing captured expressed TCRB transcripts. Method: immunoSEQ multiplex PCR; TCRdb's copy keeps in-frame clones and lacks some. The sample yields more than 300,000 clones, roughly 12% seen once. This entry is derived from a study of beta chain features in type 1 diabetes. Across the whole study: The study examined 107,917,701 sorted cells across all samples.

General observations from the study: Type 1 diabetes patients had TCRB CDR3s that were shorter (moderately but significantly so) in all four CD4+ subsets. More deletions and fewer insertions at VDJ junctions were seen in type 1 diabetes patients.

This CDR3 has 15 residues. V lost 3 bases and J 1 base, leaving 9 bases between the germline ends. CDR1 and CDR2 (germline): SGHAT, FQDESV (reference sequence). This sequence originates from a young woman with type 1 diabetes. Sequenced material: naive CD4+ T cells from blood. The chain has TRBV11-1 and TRBJ2-2; D gene uncertain. The DNA of the CDR3 is TGTGCCAGCAGCTTTGGCGCGGTGAACACCGGGGAGCTGTTTTTT. It yields the protein CASSFGAVNTGELFF.